This TCR beta chain came from a study of identical twins (TCRdb year 2016). Broadly, across the study: TCR alpha and beta repertoires from monozygotic twins, unrelated adults of various ages and cord blood were deep-sequenced to test whether fetal clonotypes persist. Replicate twin experiments were performed at different times using different library preparation protocols to rule out contamination.

The table lists this clonotype with a few counts. Its antigen is currently not known. Base qualities are missing; no much larger clone stands one base away. Only healthy Caucasian donors were included. Miltenyi CD45RO+ enrichment and human naive T-cell isolation kits were used to isolate memory (CD45RO+) and naive T cells from PBMC. Libraries came from 5' RACE. These reads were obtained on an Illumina HiSeq 2000. A universal primer binding site was added through template switching, and the final cDNA carried a unique molecular identifier so that TCR cDNA molecules could be counted accurately. Specific primers in the conserved constant-segment region were used to synthesize first-strand cDNA for TCR alpha and beta chains. Each cDNA library was double barcoded, with a SMART-Mk sample barcode plus Illumina barcodes, to control for contamination. TruSeq adapter sequences and Illumina sample barcodes were added in two successive PCR steps. TCR alpha and beta cDNA libraries were sequenced on the Illumina HiSeq platform with custom primers. Under the source paper's analysis protocol: Unique molecular identifiers were extracted from raw reads with MiGEC, and CDR3 positions were determined with MiXCR. For each individual, recombination models were inferred using an EM algorithm with the repgenHMM and IGoR tools. Shared clonotypes were analyzed with the tcR package in R, and sharing was normalized by the product of cloneset sizes. To study raw recombination without the effects of thymic and clonal selection, out-of-frame nonproductive sequences were analyzed. TCRdb's own reprocessing of the public reads used fastp at Q25 and MiXCR and kept productive beta chains. Here each entry gathers all rows of one CDR3 protein and keeps the most common genes and DNA. TCRdb, not the authors, supplied the V and J calls. The table for this sample lists approximately 230,000 distinct CDR3 sequences; over 13% of them were counted only once. The ten most abundant clones make up around 8.3% of the sample.

Measured from the cysteine to the phenylalanine, the CDR3 is 14 residues long. The retained sequence is limited to the CDR3, 42 bases, with the frame set at the first base. Via the germline V gene (reference sequence), CDR1 is LNHDA and CDR2 SQIVND. V was cut back by 10 bases and J by 5 bases, leaving a gap of 20 bases between them. Overall results and qualifications from the work: Because the same donors could not be followed over many years, the conclusions depended on cross-sectional statistical analysis. Zero-insertion analyses could be partly confounded by invariant T cells such as MAIT and iNKT, though diverse VJ usage argued against such confounding for most clonotypes. Abundant cord blood beta clonotypes had fewer insertions, young adult naive repertoires showed a similar but weaker trend, and memory repertoires showed no such trend. Compared with coincidental sharing between unrelated individuals, out-of-frame TCR alpha sequences shared between twins had an excess of sequences with low generation probability. Out-of-frame TCR alpha sharing in monozygotic twins was systematically underestimated by recombination models, whereas sharing between unrelated individuals was in agreement with the recombination models. The excess sharing between twins in beta out-of-frame sequences was weaker because fewer shared sequences reduced the signal-to-noise ratio.

The clonotype was recovered from a woman between 18 and 29 years old in good health. The material sequenced was memory (CD45RO+) T cells sorted from blood. What this sample's cell subset or site label stands for: CD45RO+ enriched T cells. Here the chain combines TRBV19 and TRBJ2-5; matching of 6 bases hints at TRBD2 as the D gene. Here is the DNA: TGTGCCACCACAAAAAGGCGGGATGTGGAGACCCAGTACTTC. Its protein reads: CATTKRRDVETQYF.